This note documents a single T cell receptor beta chain sequence. This record belongs to a study of T-cell memory formation after mild COVID-19. The authors produced TCR alpha and TCR beta cDNA libraries with sample barcodes and UMIs by 5'RACE using constant-segment primers. Via MiXCR, TCRdb re-called the 5' RACE reads, giving one row per CDR3 protein. The table includes 380,000 or so distinct CDR3 sequences, approximately 15% detected once. The sequenced sample was PBMCs or a T cell subset sorted from them (not recorded which). This clonotype originated in a man between 18 and 35 years old who had mild COVID-19 (a few samples of this study predate the infection). Cell type and time point are not known.

This CDR3 reads CASSVGRGGELFF. CDR3 DNA: TGTGCCAGCAGCGTGGGCAGGGGCGGGGAGCTGTTTTTT. The J gene is TRBJ2-2, the V gene TRBV9, with D perhaps TRBD1 (6 bases). Germline V gene sequence: CDR1 SGDLS, CDR2 YYNGEE. V shed 2 bases and J shed 7 bases, with 9 bases lying between them. CDR3 length equals 13 residues.